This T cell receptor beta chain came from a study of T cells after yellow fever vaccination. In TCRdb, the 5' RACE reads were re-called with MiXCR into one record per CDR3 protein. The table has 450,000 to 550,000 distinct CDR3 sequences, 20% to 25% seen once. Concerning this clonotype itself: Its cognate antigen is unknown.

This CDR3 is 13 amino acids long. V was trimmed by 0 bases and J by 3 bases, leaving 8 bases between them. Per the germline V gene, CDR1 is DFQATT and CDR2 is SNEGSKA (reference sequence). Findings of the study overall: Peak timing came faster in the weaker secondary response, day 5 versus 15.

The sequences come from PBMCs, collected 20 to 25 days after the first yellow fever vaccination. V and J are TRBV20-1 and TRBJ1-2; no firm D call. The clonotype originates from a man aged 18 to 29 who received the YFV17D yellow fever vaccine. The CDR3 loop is CSARDQTDYGYTF. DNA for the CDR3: TGCAGTGCTAGAGATCAAACCGACTATGGCTACACCTTC.